These T cell receptor beta chains were read from a single sample in a study of Tregs in tolerant kidney transplant recipients. Repertoires were generated with immunoSEQ multiplex PCR, while TCRdb's copy carries only in-frame clones and drops some. The sample records 35,000 to 55,000 clones, roughly nine tenths being singletons. The sequenced material came from Tregs from blood. These receptors originate from a human donor in good health. The CDR3 runs from the conserved cysteine through the conserved F or W. Clone size is stated in some rows and not others, as once, few, many or a class when expanded.

CASGFLPGTGTYEQYF | TRBJ2-7 | TRBV27 | 16 | -
CATSPRQAQGTGELFF | TRBJ2-2 | TRBV15 | 16 | few
CASSVGTNDGYTF | TRBJ1-2 | TRBV9 | 13 | -
CASSFGAQDYGYTF | TRBJ1-2 | TRBV5-4 | 14 | -
CASSLAGRPLHF | TRBJ1-6 | TRBV5-1 | 12 | -
CASGRATGAYEQYF | TRBJ2-7 | TRBV10-2 | 14 | -
CASSLSAQSAYEQYF | TRBJ2-7 | TRBV11-2 | 15 | once
CASSLDPTGLGYTF | TRBJ1-2 | TRBV28 | 14 | -
CASSLTGGTQETQYF | TRBJ2-5 | TRBV5-5 | 15 | -
CASSSGGPSGELFF | TRBJ2-2 | TRBV5-1 | 14 | -
CASTNSGGPDTQYF | TRBJ2-3 | TRBV6-5 | 14 | -
CASTAQGFEAFF | TRBJ1-1 | TRBV2 | 12 | -
CASNRVDLMNTEAFF | TRBJ1-1 | TRBV2 | 15 | few
CASSPGGWDYEQYF | TRBJ2-7 | TRBV19 | 14 | -
CASSESTGRLETQYF | TRBJ2-5 | TRBV10-1 | 15 | -
CASSVGPGPSVSNQYF | TRBJ2-5 | TRBV6-1 | 16 | -
CASGGTTQYF | TRBJ2-3 | TRBV12-5 | 10 | -
CASRRLGTPGGNEQFF | TRBJ2-1 | TRBV6-4 | 16 | -
CASSRETALYEQYF | TRBJ2-7 | TRBV19 | 14 | -
CASSPPISIAYHEQYF | TRBJ2-7 | TRBV18 | 16 | -
CAWDYRVGQALNTEAFF | TRBJ1-1 | TRBV30 | 17 | -
CATSRPGAGANVLTF | TRBJ2-6 | TRBV15 | 15 | -
CATSRIKEEKLFF | TRBJ1-4 | TRBV15 | 13 | -
CASSEAVNYGYTF | TRBJ1-2 | TRBV18 | 13 | -
CATQGGTSDLQYF | TRBJ2-3 | TRBV5-1 | 13 | -
CATSRGPGYNEQFF | TRBJ2-1 | TRBV25-1 | 14 | few
CASSYQTNQPQHF | TRBJ1-5 | TRBV6-6 | 13 | few
CATSRDTRDNSPLHF | TRBJ1-6 | TRBV15 | 15 | -
CASSRTGASGSSYEQYF | - | TRBV4-1 | 17 | -
CASSLGLASQQYF | TRBJ2-7 | TRBV4-1 | 13 | once